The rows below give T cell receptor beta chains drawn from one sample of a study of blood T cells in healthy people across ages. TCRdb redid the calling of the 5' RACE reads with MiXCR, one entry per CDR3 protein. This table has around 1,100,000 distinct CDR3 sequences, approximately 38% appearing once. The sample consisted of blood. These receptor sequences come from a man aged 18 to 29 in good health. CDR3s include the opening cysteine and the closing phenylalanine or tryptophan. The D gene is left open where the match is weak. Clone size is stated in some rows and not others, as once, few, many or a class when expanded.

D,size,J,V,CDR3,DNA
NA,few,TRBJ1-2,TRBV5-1,CASSLAGRTTNYGYTF,TGCGCCAGCAGCTTGGCAGGGAGGACTACTAACTATGGCTACACCTTC
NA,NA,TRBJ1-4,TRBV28,CASSLRQVDEKLFF,TGTGCCAGCAGTTTACGGCAGGTGGATGAAAAACTGTTTTTT
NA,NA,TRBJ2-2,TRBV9,CASSVGDLGELFF,TGTGCCAGCAGCGTAGGGGATCTAGGGGAGCTGTTTTTT
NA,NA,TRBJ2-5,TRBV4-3,CASSHLQGEETQYF,TGCGCCAGCAGCCATTTACAGGGTGAAGAGACCCAGTACTTC
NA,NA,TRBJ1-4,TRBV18,CASSPVGSESNEKLFF,TGTGCCAGCTCGCCCGTCGGGTCCGAGTCTAATGAAAAACTGTTTTTT
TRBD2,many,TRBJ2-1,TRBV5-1,CASSLDTSGDPAFF,TGCGCCAGCAGCTTGGATACTAGCGGGGACCCCGCGTTCTTC
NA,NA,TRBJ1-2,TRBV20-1,CSARGARGANYGYTF,TGCAGTGCTAGAGGGGCGAGAGGGGCTAACTATGGCTACACCTTC
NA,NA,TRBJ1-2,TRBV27,CASSLSAGVNYVGHTF,TGTGCCAGCAGCTTATCGGCGGGGGTGAACTATGTGGGCCACACCTTC
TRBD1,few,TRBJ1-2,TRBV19,CASSLSGQGHGYTF,TGTGCCAGTAGTTTATCGGGACAGGGCCATGGCTACACCTTC
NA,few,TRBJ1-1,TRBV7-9,CASTPRGLAEAFF,TGTGCCAGCACCCCCCGGGGGTTGGCTGAAGCTTTCTTT
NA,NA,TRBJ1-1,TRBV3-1,CASSQSAALNTEAFF,TGTGCCAGCAGCCAATCGGCAGCTTTGAACACTGAAGCTTTCTTT
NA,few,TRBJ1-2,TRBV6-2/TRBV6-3,CASSSQVGTNYGYTF,TGTGCCAGCAGTTCACAGGTGGGGACTAACTATGGCTACACCTTC